One T cell receptor (beta chain) is described in this entry. This entry comes from a study of Graves' ophthalmopathy and Graves' hyperthyroidism. TCR beta CDR3 amplification used RNA transcripts. First-round RT-PCR used HTBI primers; second-round multiplex PCR followed. TCRdb reanalysed the multiplex PCR reads using MiXCR and keeps one entry per CDR3 protein. In the table there are some 360,000 distinct CDR3 sequences, approximately 18% of which are singletons. Stable hyperthyroidism meant no progression to ophthalmopathy within 18 months of follow-up. Thyroid ultrasound, orbital computed tomography, TRAb, serum thyroxine and clinical symptoms formed the basis of diagnosis. This CDR3 spans 14 amino acids. Trimming left V 2 bases short and J 0 bases short, with 4 bases between. The V gene's germline CDR1 is SGHAT and CDR2 FQNNGV.

The V gene is TRBV11-2, the J gene TRBJ2-2; D gene unclear. The specimen was peripheral blood. The TCR comes from an adult woman with stable Graves' hyperthyroidism. CDR3 region: CASSLWTNTGELFF. The CDR3 DNA reads TGTGCCAGCAGCTTATGGACGAACACCGGGGAGCTGTTTTTT.